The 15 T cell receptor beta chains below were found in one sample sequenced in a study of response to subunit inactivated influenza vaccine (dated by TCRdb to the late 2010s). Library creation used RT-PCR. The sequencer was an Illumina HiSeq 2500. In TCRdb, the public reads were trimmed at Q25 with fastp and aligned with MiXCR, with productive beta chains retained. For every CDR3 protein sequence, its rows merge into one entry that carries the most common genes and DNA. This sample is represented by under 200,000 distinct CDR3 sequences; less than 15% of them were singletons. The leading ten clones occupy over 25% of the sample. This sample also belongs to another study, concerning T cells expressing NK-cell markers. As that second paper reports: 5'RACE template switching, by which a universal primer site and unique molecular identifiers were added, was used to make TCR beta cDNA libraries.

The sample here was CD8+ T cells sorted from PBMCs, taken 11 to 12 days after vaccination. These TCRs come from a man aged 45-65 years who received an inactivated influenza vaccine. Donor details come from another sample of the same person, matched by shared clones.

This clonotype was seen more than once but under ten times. This CDR3 is CASSLVLGAKNIQYF. The CDR3 DNA follows: TGCGCCAGCAGCTTGGTTTTGGGGGCCAAAAACATTCAGTACTTC. This chain links TRBV4-3 with TRBJ2-4; D is uncertain. The CDR3 contains 15 residues. The germline V and J ends were trimmed by 5 bases and 1 base, with 12 bases remaining between them. Per the germline V gene, CDR1 is LGHNA and CDR2 is YSLEER.

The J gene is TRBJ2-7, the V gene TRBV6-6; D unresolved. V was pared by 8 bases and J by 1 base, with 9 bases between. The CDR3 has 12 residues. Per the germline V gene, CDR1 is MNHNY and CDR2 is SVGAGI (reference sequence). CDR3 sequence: CASRTSSYEQYF. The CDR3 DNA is TGTGCCAGCCGCACCTCTTCCTACGAGCAGTACTTC.

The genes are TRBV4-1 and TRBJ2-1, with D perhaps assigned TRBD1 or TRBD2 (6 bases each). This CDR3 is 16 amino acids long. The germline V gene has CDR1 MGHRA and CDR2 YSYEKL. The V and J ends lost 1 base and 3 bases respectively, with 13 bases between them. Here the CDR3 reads CASSQGEGGNYNEQFF. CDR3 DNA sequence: TGCGCCAGCAGCCAAGGGGAAGGGGGGAACTACAATGAGCAGTTCTTC.

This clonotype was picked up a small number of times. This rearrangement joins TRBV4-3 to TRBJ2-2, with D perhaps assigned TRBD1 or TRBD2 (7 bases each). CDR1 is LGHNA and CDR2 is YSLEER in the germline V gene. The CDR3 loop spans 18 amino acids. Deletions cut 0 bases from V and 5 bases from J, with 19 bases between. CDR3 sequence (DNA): TGCGCCAGCAGCCAAGAGTCGAGGGAGGGGGCAGGGACCGGGGAGCTGTTTTTT. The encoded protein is CASSQESREGAGTGELFF.

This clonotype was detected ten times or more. The CDR3 reads CASSEGTGDEQYF. The CDR3 bases are TGTGCCAGCAGCGAGGGGACAGGGGACGAGCAGTACTTC. This chain links TRBV7-8 with TRBJ2-7, with 10 bases lining up with TRBD1. Germline CDR1 SGHVS, CDR2 FQNEAQ. Trimming took 5 bases from V and 5 from J; bases not matched to a gene: 3. CDR3 length: 13 residues.

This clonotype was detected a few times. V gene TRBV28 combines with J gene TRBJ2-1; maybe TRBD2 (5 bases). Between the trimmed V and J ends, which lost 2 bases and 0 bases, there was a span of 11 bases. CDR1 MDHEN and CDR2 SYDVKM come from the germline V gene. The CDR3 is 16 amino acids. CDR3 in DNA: TGTGCCAGCAGTTTAACGGACTCCAACTCCTACAATGAGCAGTTCTTC. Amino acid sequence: CASSLTDSNSYNEQFF. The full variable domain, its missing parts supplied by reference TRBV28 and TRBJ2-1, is DVKVTQSSRYLVKRTGEKVFLECVQDMDHENMFWYRQDPGLGLRLIYFSYDVKMKEKGDIPEGYSVSREKKERFSLILESASTNQTSMYLCASSLTDSNSYNEQFFGPGTRLTVL.

The CDR3 sequence is CATSRNRALSSYEQYF. The CDR3 coding sequence is TGTGCCACCAGCAGGAACAGGGCCCTGAGCTCCTACGAGCAGTACTTC. This chain uses TRBV15 with TRBJ2-7; weak D call: TRBD1 (6 bases). The germline V gene encodes CDR1 LNHNV and CDR2 YYDKDF (reference sequence). The germline V and J ends were trimmed by 3 bases and 0 bases, with 15 bases remaining between them. The CDR3 has 16 amino acids.

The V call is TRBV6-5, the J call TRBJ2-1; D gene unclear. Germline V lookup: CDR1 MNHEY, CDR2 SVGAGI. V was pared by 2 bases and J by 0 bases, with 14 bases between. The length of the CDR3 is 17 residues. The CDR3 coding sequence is TGTGCCAGCAGTTACGCCCTAGGGCCGAGCTCCTACAATGAGCAGTTCTTC. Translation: CASSYALGPSSYNEQFF.

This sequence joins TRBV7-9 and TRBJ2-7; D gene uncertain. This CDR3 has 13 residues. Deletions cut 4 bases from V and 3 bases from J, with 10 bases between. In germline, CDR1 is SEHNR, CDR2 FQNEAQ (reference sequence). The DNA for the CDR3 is TGTGCCAGCAGCTCCGCCCTTAGCTACGAGCAGTACTTC. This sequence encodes CASSSALSYEQYF.

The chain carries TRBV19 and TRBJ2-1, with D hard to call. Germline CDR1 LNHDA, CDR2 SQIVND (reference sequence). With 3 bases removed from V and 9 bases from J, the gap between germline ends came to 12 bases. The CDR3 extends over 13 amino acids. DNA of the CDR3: TGTGCCAGTAGTATTATAAGTGTGGGTGAGCAGTTCTTC. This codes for CASSIISVGEQFF.

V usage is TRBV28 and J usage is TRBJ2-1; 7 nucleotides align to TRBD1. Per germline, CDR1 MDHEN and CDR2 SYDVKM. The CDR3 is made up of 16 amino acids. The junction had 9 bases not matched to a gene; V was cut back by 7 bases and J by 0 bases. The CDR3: CASTGDRDGSYNEQFF. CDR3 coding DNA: TGTGCCAGCACCGGTGACAGGGATGGCTCCTACAATGAGCAGTTCTTC.

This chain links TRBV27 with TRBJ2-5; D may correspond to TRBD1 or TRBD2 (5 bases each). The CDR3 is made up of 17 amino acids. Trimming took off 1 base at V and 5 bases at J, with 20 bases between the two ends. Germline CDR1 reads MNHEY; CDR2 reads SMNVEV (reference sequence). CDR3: CASSLFWDPSSRETQYF. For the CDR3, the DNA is TGTGCCAGCAGTTTATTCTGGGACCCCTCCTCTCGGGAGACCCAGTACTTC.

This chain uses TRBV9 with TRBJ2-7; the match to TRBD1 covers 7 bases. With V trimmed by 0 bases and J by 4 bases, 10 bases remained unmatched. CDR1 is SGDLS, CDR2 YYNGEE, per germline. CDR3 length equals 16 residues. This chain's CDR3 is CASSVADGRGWYEQYF. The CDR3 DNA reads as TGTGCCAGCAGCGTAGCGGATGGCAGGGGGTGGTACGAGCAGTACTTC.

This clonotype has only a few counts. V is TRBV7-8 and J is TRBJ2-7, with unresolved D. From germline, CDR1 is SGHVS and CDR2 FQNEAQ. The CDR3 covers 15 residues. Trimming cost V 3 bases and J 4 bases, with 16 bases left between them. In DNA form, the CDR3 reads TGTGCCAGCAGCTTTAGTGCTTCGGTTGCGTACGAGCAGTACTTC. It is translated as CASSFSASVAYEQYF.

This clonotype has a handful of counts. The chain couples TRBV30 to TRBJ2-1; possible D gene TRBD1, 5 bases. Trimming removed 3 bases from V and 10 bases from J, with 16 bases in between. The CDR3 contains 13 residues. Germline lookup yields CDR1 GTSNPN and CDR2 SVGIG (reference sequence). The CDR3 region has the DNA TGTGCCTGGAGACGATGGGGCTCCACGGAGCAGTTCTTC. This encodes CAWRRWGSTEQFF.